This T cell receptor (beta chain) was recovered during a study of cytomegalovirus exposure and HLA in healthy donors. Broader study findings: The classifier, whose performance was assessed in both the original and validation cohorts, reportedly diagnosed cytomegalovirus status with high specificity and sensitivity.

This clone was detected only a few times. Antigen specificity is unknown. The PCR was carried out with 60 Vbeta primers and 13 Jbeta primers. The assay was immunoSEQ multiplex PCR, and TCRdb's table has in-frame clones only and misses some. The sample lists around 130,000 clones, 80% to 85% occurring once. With 5 bases clipped from V and 5 bases from J, the junction kept 5 bases outside the gene matches. There are 13 residues in the CDR3. Germline V lookup: CDR1 MNHNS, CDR2 SASEGT. The sample taken for sequencing was PBMCs. This chain joins TRBV6-1 and TRBJ2-7; TRBD1 matches 8 bases. The origin of this receptor is a human donor in good health. The CDR3 region is CASSTGGPHEQYF. CDR3 coding DNA: TGTGCCAGCAGTACAGGGGGGCCCCACGAGCAGTACTTC.